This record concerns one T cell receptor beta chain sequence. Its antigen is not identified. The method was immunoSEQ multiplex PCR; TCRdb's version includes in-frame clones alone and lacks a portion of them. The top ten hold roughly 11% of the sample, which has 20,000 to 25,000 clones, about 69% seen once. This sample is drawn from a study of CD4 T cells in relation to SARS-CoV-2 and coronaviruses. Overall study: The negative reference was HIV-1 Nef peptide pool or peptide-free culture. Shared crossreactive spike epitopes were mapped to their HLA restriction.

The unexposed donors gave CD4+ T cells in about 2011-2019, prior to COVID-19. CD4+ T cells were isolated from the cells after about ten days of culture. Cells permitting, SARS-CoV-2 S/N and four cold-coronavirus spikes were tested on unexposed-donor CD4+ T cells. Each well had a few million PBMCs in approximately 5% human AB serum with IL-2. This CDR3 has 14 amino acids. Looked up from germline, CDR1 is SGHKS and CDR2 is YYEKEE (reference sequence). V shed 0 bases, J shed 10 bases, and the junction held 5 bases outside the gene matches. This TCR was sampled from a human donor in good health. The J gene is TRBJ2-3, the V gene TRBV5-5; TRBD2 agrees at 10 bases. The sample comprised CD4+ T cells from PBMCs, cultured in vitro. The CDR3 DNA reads TGTGCCAGCAGCTTGGGGCCCCTAGCGGGGGCGCAGTATTTT. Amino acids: CASSLGPLAGAQYF.